This T cell receptor (beta chain) is from a study of post-analysis software for immune sequencing data. Notes on the study in general: A handful of TRBV segments appeared more often in patients than in controls, and TRBV5-6, TRBV5-1 and TRBV20-1 were among these. With F measure, samples from one preparation batch clustered together strongly.

V was pared by 5 bases and J by 10 bases, with 5 bases of the junction left unmatched. Germline assignment: CDR1 SEHNR and CDR2 FQNEAQ (reference sequence). This CDR3 is 15 amino acids long. Regarding this clonotype: The antigen is not known.

TCR beta cDNA libraries had unique molecular identifiers. The yield from about 1 to 10 million T cells was approximately 500,000 cDNA molecules in total. TCRdb re-called the PCR reads with MiXCR, one entry per CDR3 protein. The sample lists 820,000 or so distinct CDR3 sequences, around 50% occurring once. The sequence was obtained from a girl aged 5-17 years with multiple sclerosis. This chain links TRBV7-9 with TRBJ2-1; 16 nucleotides agree with TRBD2. Sequencing was carried out using blood. The CDR3 protein is CASSGTSGRAWEQFF. As DNA, the CDR3 is TGTGCCAGCAGCGGGACTAGCGGGAGGGCCTGGGAGCAGTTCTTC.